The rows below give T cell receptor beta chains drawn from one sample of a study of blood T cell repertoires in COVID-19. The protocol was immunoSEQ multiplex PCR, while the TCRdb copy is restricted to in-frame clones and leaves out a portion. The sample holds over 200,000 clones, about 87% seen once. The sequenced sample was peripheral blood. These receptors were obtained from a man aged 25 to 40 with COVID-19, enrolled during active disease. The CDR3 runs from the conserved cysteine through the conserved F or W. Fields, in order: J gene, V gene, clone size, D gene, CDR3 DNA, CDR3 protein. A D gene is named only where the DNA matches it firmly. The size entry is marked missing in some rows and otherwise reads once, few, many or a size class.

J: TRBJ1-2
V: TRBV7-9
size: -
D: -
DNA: TGTGCCAGCAGCTTTTCCACAGCTAACTATGGCTACACCTTC
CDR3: CASSFSTANYGYTF

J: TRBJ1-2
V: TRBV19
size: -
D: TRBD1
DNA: TGTGCCAGTAAATCCGGGACAGGCTATGGCTACACCTTC
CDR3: CASKSGTGYGYTF

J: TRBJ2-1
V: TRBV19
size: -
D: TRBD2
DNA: TGTGCCAGTAGGACCACTAGCGGAATTTACAATGAGCAGTTCTTC
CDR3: CASRTTSGIYNEQFF

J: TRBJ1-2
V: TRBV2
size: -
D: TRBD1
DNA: TGTGCCAGCAGTCTACTTAATACAGGGGGCGCGGGTGGCTACACCTTC
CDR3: CASSLLNTGGAGGYTF

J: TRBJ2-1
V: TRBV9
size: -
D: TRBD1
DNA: TGTGCCAGCAGCCCCGGACAGGGATTCTACAATGAGCAGTTCTTC
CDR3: CASSPGQGFYNEQFF

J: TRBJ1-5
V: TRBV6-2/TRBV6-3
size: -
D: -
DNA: TGTGCCAGCAGTTACGGGGTGGGGCAGTTTAGCAATCAGCCCCAGCATTTT
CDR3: CASSYGVGQFSNQPQHF

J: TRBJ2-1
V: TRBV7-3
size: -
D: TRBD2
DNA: TGTGCCAGCAGCTCGAGACTAGCGGGGGGAAATGAGCAGTTCTTC
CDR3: CASSSRLAGGNEQFF

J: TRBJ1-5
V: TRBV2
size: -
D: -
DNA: TGTGCCAGCAGTGGTCAGATCGCGGGCAATCAGCCCCAGCATTTT
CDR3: CASSGQIAGNQPQHF

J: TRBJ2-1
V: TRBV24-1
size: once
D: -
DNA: TGTGCCACCAGTGAGTGGGCAGGGGTGAACAATGAGCAGTTCTTC
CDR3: CATSEWAGVNNEQFF

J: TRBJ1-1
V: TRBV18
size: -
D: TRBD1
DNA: TGTGCCAGCTCCCCCGGACAGGGAGCTATGAACACTGAAGCTTTCTTT
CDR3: CASSPGQGAMNTEAFF

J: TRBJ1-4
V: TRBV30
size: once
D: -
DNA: TGTGCCTGGAGTGTACTAAGAGGGAATGAAAAACTGTTTTTT
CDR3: CAWSVLRGNEKLFF

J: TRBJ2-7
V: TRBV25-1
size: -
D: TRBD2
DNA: TGTGCCAGCAGTGGACTAGCGGGAGACGAGCAGTACTTC
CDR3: CASSGLAGDEQYF

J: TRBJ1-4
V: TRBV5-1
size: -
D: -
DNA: TGCGCCAGTCGGGATGGTAGGACTAATGAAAAACTGTTTTTT
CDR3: CASRDGRTNEKLFF

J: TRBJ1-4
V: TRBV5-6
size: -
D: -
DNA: TGTGCCAGCAGCTTTTTAGGGGCGACTAATGAAAAACTGTTTTTT
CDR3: CASSFLGATNEKLFF

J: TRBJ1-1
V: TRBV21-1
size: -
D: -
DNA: TGTGCCAGCTATACCGGGACAGTGAAGAACACTGAAGCTTTCTTT
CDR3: CASYTGTVKNTEAFF

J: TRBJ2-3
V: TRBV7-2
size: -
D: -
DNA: TGTGCCAGCAGCTTAGGAGGAATTAGCACAGATACGCAGTATTTT
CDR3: CASSLGGISTDTQYF

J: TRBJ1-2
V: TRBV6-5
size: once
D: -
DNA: TGTGCCAGCGCGGCCGGAAACTATGGCTACACCTTC
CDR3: CASAAGNYGYTF

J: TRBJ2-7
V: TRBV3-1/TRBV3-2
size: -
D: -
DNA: TGTGCCAGCAGCCAAGTAAACGGGAACTCCTACGAGCAGTACTTC
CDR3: CASSQVNGNSYEQYF

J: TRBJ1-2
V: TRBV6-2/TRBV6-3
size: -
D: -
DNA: TGTGCCAGCAGTGCTGACACGGTCTATGGCTACACCTTC
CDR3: CASSADTVYGYTF

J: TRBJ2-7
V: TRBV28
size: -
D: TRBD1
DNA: TGTGCCAGCAGATCTAACAGGGGGAACGAGCAGTACTTC
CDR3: CASRSNRGNEQYF

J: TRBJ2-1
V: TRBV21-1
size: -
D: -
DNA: TGTGCCAGCAGCAAAGAGGAGCGGGGGGGCCTAGGGGATGAGCAGTTCTTC
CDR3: CASSKEERGGLGDEQFF

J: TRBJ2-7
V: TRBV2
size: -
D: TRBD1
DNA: TGTGCCAGCAGTGTCGCTATAGGGGGCGCGTACGAGCAGTACTTC
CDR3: CASSVAIGGAYEQYF

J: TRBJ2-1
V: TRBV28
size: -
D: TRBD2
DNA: TGTGCCAGCAGTTCCTCCGGGACTAGCGTTTATAATGAGCAGTTCTTC
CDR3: CASSSSGTSVYNEQFF

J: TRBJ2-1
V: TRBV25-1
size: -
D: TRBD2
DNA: TGTGCCAGCAGTGTCGGACTAGCGCAGTTCTTC
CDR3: CASSVGLAQFF

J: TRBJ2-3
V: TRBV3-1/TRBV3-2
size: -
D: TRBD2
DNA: TGTGCCAGCTCAGCGGGAGTTAAAGATACGCAGTATTTT
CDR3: CASSAGVKDTQYF

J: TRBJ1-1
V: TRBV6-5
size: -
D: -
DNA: TGTGCCAGCAGTTACTCGCGGGGTCTCGGCACTGAAGCTTTCTTT
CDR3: CASSYSRGLGTEAFF

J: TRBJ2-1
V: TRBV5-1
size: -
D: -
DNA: TGCGCCAGCAGCCCCCGTGGTAGTCCGCAACACAATGAGCAGTTCTTC
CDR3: CASSPRGSPQHNEQFF

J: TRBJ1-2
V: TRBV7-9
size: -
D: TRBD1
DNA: TGTGCCAGCAGCCCAAGGACAGGGGATTACTATGGCTACACCTTC
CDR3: CASSPRTGDYYGYTF

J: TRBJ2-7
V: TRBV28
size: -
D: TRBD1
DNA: TGTGCCAGCAGCTGGGGGACAGGGGTGTACGAGCAGTACTTC
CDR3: CASSWGTGVYEQYF

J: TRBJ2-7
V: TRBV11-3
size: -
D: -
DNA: TGTGCCAGCAGCCCAGGGGCGGCCTACGAGCAGTACTTC
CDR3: CASSPGAAYEQYF

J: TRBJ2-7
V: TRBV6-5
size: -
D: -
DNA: TGTGCCAGCAGTCACCGGGACGGGAGCTCCTACGAGCAGTACTTC
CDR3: CASSHRDGSSYEQYF

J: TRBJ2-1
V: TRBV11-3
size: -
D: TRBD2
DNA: TGTGCCAGCAGTGGTGGACTAGCGGGAGGGCGGGCCTACAATGAGCAGTTCTTC
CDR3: CASSGGLAGGRAYNEQFF

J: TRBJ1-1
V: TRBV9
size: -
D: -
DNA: TGTGCCAGCAGCCCCCTCCGACTAGACAGATCGAACACTGAAGCTTTCTTT
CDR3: CASSPLRLDRSNTEAFF